These T cell receptor beta chains were read from a single sample in a study of CD8+ T cells in alopecia areata. Clones were sequenced by immunoSEQ multiplex PCR, and TCRdb holds only the in-frame ones, with some missing. The sample holds some 200,000 clones, 45% to 70% seen once. Specimen: CD8+ T cells sorted from blood. These TCRs come from a human donor in good health. Both conserved end residues are part of each CDR3. The D gene is left open where the match is weak. Part of the rows lack a size; the others show once, few, many or a class for expanded clones.

J gene | D gene | clone size | V gene | CDR3 protein | CDR3 DNA
TRBJ2-7 | NA | few | TRBV29-1 | CSVVVGEQYF | TGCAGCGTTGTGGTAGGCGAGCAGTACTTC
TRBJ1-5 | NA | NA | TRBV4-1 | CASSPSWGSKPQHF | TGCGCCAGCAGCCCTTCTTGGGGGAGTAAGCCCCAGCATTTT
TRBJ2-7 | TRBD2 | NA | TRBV6-5 | CASSPSGTSYEQYF | TGTGCCAGCAGCCCTAGCGGTACCTCCTACGAGCAGTACTTC
TRBJ1-5 | NA | few | TRBV9 | CASSPPPGDSNQPQHF | TGTGCCAGCAGCCCACCACCGGGGGATAGCAATCAGCCCCAGCATTTT
TRBJ1-2 | NA | NA | TRBV6-5 | CASSYGRDYGYTF | TGTGCCAGCAGTTACGGTCGGGACTATGGCTACACCTTC
TRBJ2-1 | NA | NA | TRBV27 | CASTPNGGAPIMGNEQFF | TGTGCCAGCACCCCTAATGGGGGAGCCCCAATTATGGGGAATGAGCAGTTCTTC
TRBJ1-1 | TRBD1 | NA | TRBV7-6 | CASSRTGANTEAFF | TGTGCCAGCAGCCGGACAGGGGCGAACACTGAAGCTTTCTTT
TRBJ2-3 | NA | NA | TRBV4-1 | CASSLRGNEADTQYF | TGCGCCAGCAGCCTTCGGGGGAATGAGGCAGATACGCAGTATTTT
TRBJ2-6 | NA | NA | TRBV4-1 | CASSPRGTGANVLTF | TGCGCCAGCAGCCCCCGCGGGACTGGGGCCAACGTCCTGACTTTC
TRBJ2-7 | NA | few | TRBV29-1 | CSVEQGSSYEQYF | TGCAGCGTTGAACAGGGGAGCTCCTACGAGCAGTACTTC
TRBJ2-2 | TRBD1 | NA | TRBV4-1 | CASSLLPGQGASTGELFF | TGCGCCAGCAGCCTTCTACCGGGACAGGGGGCCTCCACCGGGGAGCTGTTTTTT
TRBJ2-5 | TRBD1 | few | TRBV28 | CASSRLDRAQETQYF | TGTGCCAGCAGCCGATTGGACAGGGCGCAAGAGACCCAGTACTTC
TRBJ1-6 | NA | once | TRBV9 | CASSGSSQGEFGSPLHF | TGTGCCAGCAGCGGTAGCTCACAGGGAGAATTTGGTTCACCCCTCCACTTT
TRBJ1-1 | NA | NA | TRBV5-1 | CASSSLDTDTEAFF | TGCGCCAGCAGCTCCTTGGACACGGACACTGAAGCTTTCTTT
TRBJ1-1 | NA | NA | TRBV6-6 | CASSYATSTEAFF | TGTGCCAGCAGTTACGCGACAAGCACTGAAGCTTTCTTT
TRBJ1-1 | NA | few | TRBV29-1 | CSAYWGLEAFF | TGCAGCGCCTACTGGGGGCTTGAAGCTTTCTTT
TRBJ1-2 | TRBD1 | once | TRBV9 | CASSVARDREDNGYTF | TGTGCCAGCAGCGTAGCTCGGGACAGGGAGGATAATGGCTACACCTTC
TRBJ2-7 | TRBD1 | few | TRBV29-1 | CSGGQGGEQYF | TGCAGCGGTGGACAGGGGGGAGAGCAGTACTTC
TRBJ2-1 | NA | NA | TRBV2 | CASRAAGIYNEQFF | TGTGCCAGCAGAGCGGCAGGGATTTACAATGAGCAGTTCTTC
TRBJ2-5 | TRBD2 | NA | TRBV27 | CASSILAEETQYF | TGTGCCAGCAGTATACTAGCGGAAGAGACCCAGTACTTC
TRBJ1-1 | NA | few | TRBV29-1 | CSAPGAQPTEAFF | TGCAGCGCCCCTGGGGCACAGCCGACTGAAGCTTTCTTT
TRBJ2-1 | NA | few | TRBV11-2 | CASSLDGRRYFNEQFF | TGTGCCAGCAGCTTAGATGGCAGGCGATATTTCAATGAGCAGTTCTTC
TRBJ2-7 | NA | few | TRBV29-1 | CSVVPSGAGEQYF | TGCAGCGTTGTTCCCTCCGGGGCTGGCGAGCAGTACTTC
TRBJ2-5 | NA | once | TRBV15 | CATSSFLAGETQYF | TGTGCCACCAGCAGCTTCCTAGCTGGAGAGACCCAGTACTTC
TRBJ2-2 | NA | NA | TRBV7-2 | CASSNTGELFF | TGTGCCAGCAGTAACACCGGGGAGCTGTTTTTT
TRBJ2-7 | NA | NA | TRBV7-9 | CASSSSSSYEQYF | TGTGCCAGCAGCTCTTCCAGCTCCTACGAGCAGTACTTC
TRBJ2-3 | NA | NA | TRBV25-1 | CASTGLVTDTQYF | TGTGCCAGCACGGGACTTGTCACAGATACGCAGTATTTT
TRBJ1-2 | NA | few | TRBV4-1 | CASSQDPGGDGYTF | TGCGCCAGCAGCCAAGATCCGGGAGGGGATGGCTACACCTTC
TRBJ1-1 | TRBD1 | NA | TRBV5-1 | CASKGTVNTEAFF | TGCGCCAGCAAAGGGACAGTGAACACTGAAGCTTTCTTT
TRBJ2-1 | NA | NA | TRBV2 | CASSVHEGGYNEQFF | TGTGCCAGCAGTGTCCATGAGGGGGGGTACAATGAGCAGTTCTTC
TRBJ2-7 | TRBD1 | few | TRBV13 | CASSLGQTAEQYF | TGTGCCAGCAGCTTGGGACAGACCGCCGAGCAGTACTTC
TRBJ2-5 | NA | NA | TRBV7-2 | CASSTSSTLYETQYF | TGTGCCAGCAGCACCTCGTCTACCCTTTACGAGACCCAGTACTTC
TRBJ2-3 | TRBD2 | NA | TRBV4-1 | CASSQVAGYTDTQYF | TGCGCCAGCAGCCAAGTAGCGGGCTACACAGATACGCAGTATTTT
TRBJ2-3 | TRBD2 | NA | TRBV7-9 | CASSPSGGAGDTQYF | TGTGCCAGCAGCCCTAGCGGGGGGGCGGGCGATACGCAGTATTTT
TRBJ1-5 | NA | NA | TRBV15 | CATSIRGYSNQPQHF | TGTGCCACCAGCATCAGGGGATATAGCAATCAGCCCCAGCATTTT
TRBJ2-3 | TRBD1 | NA | TRBV23-1 | CASSQTGTDTQYF | TGCGCCAGCAGTCAGACAGGGACAGATACGCAGTATTTT
TRBJ1-1 | NA | few | TRBV27 | CASSLQGNTEAFF | TGTGCCAGCAGTTTACAGGGGAACACTGAAGCTTTCTTT
TRBJ2-7 | TRBD1 | NA | TRBV29-1 | CSVGRQQGFREQYF | TGCAGCGTTGGACGGCAACAGGGGTTTCGTGAGCAGTACTTC
TRBJ2-5 | NA | NA | TRBV5-1 | CASSFGRGETQYF | TGCGCCAGCAGCTTTGGCCGGGGAGAGACCCAGTACTTC
TRBJ2-2 | NA | NA | TRBV29-1 | CSVLRGSGTGELFF | TGCAGCGTTCTTAGGGGGTCGGGGACCGGGGAGCTGTTTTTT
TRBJ1-2 | TRBD1 | NA | TRBV5-6 | CASSTGTGGGYTF | TGTGCCAGCAGTACCGGGACAGGAGGTGGCTACACCTTC
TRBJ1-5 | NA | few | TRBV4-1 | CASSQEGNNQPQHF | TGCGCCAGCAGCCAAGAAGGAAACAATCAGCCCCAGCATTTT
TRBJ1-4 | NA | few | TRBV7-9 | CASRDGSREKLFF | TGTGCCAGCAGAGACGGGTCCCGCGAAAAACTGTTTTTT
TRBJ2-4 | NA | NA | TRBV6-1 | CAGGANGGAIQYF | TGTGCCGGTGGGGCCAACGGGGGTGCCATTCAGTACTTC
TRBJ1-5 | NA | once | TRBV30 | CAWSTDSYNQPQHF | TGTGCCTGGAGTACGGACAGCTACAATCAGCCCCAGCATTTT
TRBJ1-2 | NA | NA | TRBV9 | CASSPGGVNYGYTF | TGTGCCAGCAGCCCCGGGGGGGTCAACTATGGCTACACCTTC
TRBJ1-1 | NA | few | TRBV11-2 | CASSFGGSNTEAFF | TGTGCCAGCAGCTTTGGAGGATCCAACACTGAAGCTTTCTTT
TRBJ1-2 | NA | few | TRBV27 | CASSPGYSGYTF | TGTGCCAGCAGTCCAGGGTATTCGGGCTACACCTTC
TRBJ2-5 | TRBD2 | NA | TRBV29-1 | CSVEDPVAGGQETQYF | TGCAGCGTTGAAGACCCGGTGGCGGGGGGCCAAGAGACCCAGTACTTC
TRBJ2-1 | TRBD2 | NA | TRBV6-5 | CASSYVAGGGEQFF | TGTGCCAGCAGTTACGTAGCGGGGGGCGGTGAGCAGTTCTTC
TRBJ1-2 | NA | NA | TRBV6-5 | CASSFDSQYGYTF | TGTGCCAGCAGTTTCGACAGCCAATATGGCTACACCTTC
TRBJ2-1 | NA | NA | TRBV13 | CASSLGRGEQFF | TGTGCCAGCAGCTTAGGCCGGGGTGAGCAGTTCTTC
TRBJ1-5 | TRBD1 | NA | TRBV27 | CASRDRGFEQPQHF | TGTGCCAGCAGGGACAGGGGGTTCGAACAGCCCCAGCATTTT
TRBJ2-1 | TRBD1 | NA | TRBV27 | CASTKFAGTGAYNEQFF | TGTGCCAGCACCAAATTCGCCGGGACAGGAGCCTACAATGAGCAGTTCTTC
TRBJ2-7 | NA | NA | TRBV15 | CATSPDSYEQYF | TGTGCCACCAGCCCCGACAGCTACGAGCAGTACTTC
TRBJ1-4 | NA | few | TRBV9 | CASSVAGGALFF | TGTGCCAGCAGCGTAGCCGGGGGCGCGCTGTTTTTT
TRBJ1-6 | NA | NA | TRBV27 | CASSLYARGSDNSPLHF | TGTGCCAGCAGTTTATACGCCAGGGGATCCGACAATTCACCCCTCCACTTT
TRBJ2-1 | TRBD1 | few | TRBV19 | CASSIEGASYNEQFF | TGTGCCAGTAGTATCGAGGGGGCGTCCTACAATGAGCAGTTCTTC
TRBJ2-5 | TRBD2 | NA | TRBV5-1 | CASSPREVAGAETQYF | TGCGCCAGCAGCCCACGGGAGGTAGCGGGGGCAGAGACCCAGTACTTC
TRBJ2-2 | NA | few | TRBV29-1 | CSVEPVNTGELFF | TGCAGCGTTGAGCCGGTGAACACCGGGGAGCTGTTTTTT